This T cell receptor (beta chain) was identified in a study of shared clonotypes between healthy human individuals. Broader study findings: Limited genetic and exposure-history diversity came from having few donors. Non-shared clonotypes displayed generation probabilities falling below those of clonotypes present in all four donors.

The CD4+ fraction was divided into a CD45RA+ naive subset and a CD45RA-negative memory subset. Profiled with immunoSEQ multiplex PCR; TCRdb holds only in-frame clones, not every one. The sample lists 2 million to 2.5 million clones; 92% were seen once. Comment on this clone: Its antigen is as yet unknown.

The CDR3 length is 19 residues. Trimming took 1 base from V and 0 from J, leaving 21 bases between them. CDR1 is PRHDT and CDR2 is FYEKMQ in the germline V gene (reference sequence). Sequencing input: naive CD4+ T cells from PBMCs. Subset: CD45RA+ positively selected. The source of this sequence is a man aged 18 to 29 in good health. Some clones in this sample may be carry-over from other donors' samples. V and J are TRBV13 and TRBJ1-2; D gene ambiguous. CDR3 nucleotides: TGTGCCAGCAGCTTAGTTTCTCGGCAGCTTCTCGTAGCTAACTATGGCTACACCTTC. Translation gives CASSLVSRQLLVANYGYTF.